This T cell receptor beta chain was obtained from a study of CD8+ T cells in alopecia areata. The treatment is: oral pan-JAK inhibitor, 5-10 mg twice daily. This CDR3 has 14 amino acids. Germline values: CDR1 SEHNR, CDR2 FQNEAQ (reference sequence). V lost 5 bases to trimming and J lost 5 bases; unmatched junction nucleotides: 7. Sequencing relied on a cDNA template that was reverse transcribed from extracted RNA. Profiled with immunoSEQ multiplex PCR; TCRdb holds only in-frame clones, not every one. The table shows some 170,000 clones, with approximately 53% occurring only once. J is TRBJ2-7 and V is TRBV7-9, with TRBD2 identical over 9 bases. The receptor was derived from a human donor with alopecia areata. The starting material was CD8+ T cells sorted from blood, obtained at week 24, from a patient treated with tofacitinib. The CDR3 sequence is CASSPAGGGDEQYF. In DNA, the CDR3 is TGTGCCAGCAGCCCTGCCGGCGGGGGGGACGAGCAGTACTTC. The whole variable domain, remainder taken from reference TRBV7-9 and TRBJ2-7, is DTGVSQNPRHKITKRGQNVTFRCDPISEHNRLYWYRQTLGQGPEFLTYFQNEAQLEKSRLLSDRFSAERPKGSFSTLEIQRTEQGDSAMYLCASSPAGGGDEQYFGPGTRLTVT.